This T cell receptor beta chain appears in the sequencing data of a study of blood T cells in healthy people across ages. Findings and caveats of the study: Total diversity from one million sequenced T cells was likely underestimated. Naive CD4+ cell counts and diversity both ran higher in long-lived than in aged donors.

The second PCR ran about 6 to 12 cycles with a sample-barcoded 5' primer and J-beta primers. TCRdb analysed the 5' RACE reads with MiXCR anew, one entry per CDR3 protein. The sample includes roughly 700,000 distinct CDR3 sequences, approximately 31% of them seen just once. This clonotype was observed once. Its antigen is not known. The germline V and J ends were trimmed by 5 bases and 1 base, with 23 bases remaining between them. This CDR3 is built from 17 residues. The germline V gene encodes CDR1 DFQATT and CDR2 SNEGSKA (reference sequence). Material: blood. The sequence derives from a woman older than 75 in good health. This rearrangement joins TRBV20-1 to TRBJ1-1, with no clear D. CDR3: CSAEDAGIPPPNTEAFF. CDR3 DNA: TGCAGTGCTGAGGACGCAGGAATACCACCTCCGAACACTGAAGCTTTCTTT.